The T cell receptor (beta chain) under discussion was sequenced for a study of beta chain features in type 1 diabetes. The germline V gene has CDR1 SGHTA and CDR2 FQGNSA. V lost 3 bases, J lost 2 bases, and 13 bases lay in between. The CDR3 length is 15 residues. The entirety of the isolated RNA underwent reverse transcription, so expressed TCRB transcripts were sequenced. Clones were sequenced by immunoSEQ multiplex PCR, and TCRdb holds only the in-frame ones, with some missing. In the table there are hundreds of thousands of clones, about 14% of which are singletons. Populations isolated by sorting all had purity greater than 95%. Findings and limits, study-wide: Sequencing the cDNA could make cells with high TCR expression show up more than they should. All four CD4+ subsets from Type 1 diabetes patients carried moderately but significantly shorter TCRB CDR3s.

As regards this clone: Its antigen is currently unknown.

V and J are TRBV7-2 and TRBJ2-5; weak D call: TRBD2 (6 bases). The TCR comes from a man younger than 35 with type 1 diabetes. The sequenced sample was naive CD4+ T cells from blood. The CDR3 bases are TGTGCCAGCAGCTTTCGAACCGGGACTCAAGAGACCCAGTACTTC. As protein: CASSFRTGTQETQYF.